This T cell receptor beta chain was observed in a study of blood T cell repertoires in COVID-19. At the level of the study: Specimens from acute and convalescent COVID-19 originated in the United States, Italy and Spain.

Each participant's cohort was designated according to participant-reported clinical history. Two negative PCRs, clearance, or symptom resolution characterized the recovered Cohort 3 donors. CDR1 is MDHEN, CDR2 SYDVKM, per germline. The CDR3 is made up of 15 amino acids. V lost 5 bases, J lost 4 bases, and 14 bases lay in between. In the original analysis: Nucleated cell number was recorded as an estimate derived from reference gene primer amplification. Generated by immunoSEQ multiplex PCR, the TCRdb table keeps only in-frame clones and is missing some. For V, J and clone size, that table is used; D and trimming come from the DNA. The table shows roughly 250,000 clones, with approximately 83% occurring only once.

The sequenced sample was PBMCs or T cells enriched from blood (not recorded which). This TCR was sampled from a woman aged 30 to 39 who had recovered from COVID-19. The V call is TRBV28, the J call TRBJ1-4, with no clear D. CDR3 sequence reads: CASSPSLGSNEKLFF. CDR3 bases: TGTGCCAGCAGTCCCTCCCTGGGGAGTAATGAAAAACTGTTTTTT.